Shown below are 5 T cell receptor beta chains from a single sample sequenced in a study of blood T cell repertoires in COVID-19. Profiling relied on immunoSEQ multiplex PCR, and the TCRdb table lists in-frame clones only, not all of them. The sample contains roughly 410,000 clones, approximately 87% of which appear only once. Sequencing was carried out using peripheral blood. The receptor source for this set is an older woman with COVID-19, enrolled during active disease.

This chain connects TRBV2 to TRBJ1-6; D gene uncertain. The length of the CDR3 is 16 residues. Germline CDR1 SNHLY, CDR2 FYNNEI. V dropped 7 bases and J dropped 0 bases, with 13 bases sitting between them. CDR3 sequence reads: CASNELGSSYNSPLHF. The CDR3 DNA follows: TGTGCCAGCAACGAACTAGGGAGCTCCTATAATTCACCCCTCCACTTT.

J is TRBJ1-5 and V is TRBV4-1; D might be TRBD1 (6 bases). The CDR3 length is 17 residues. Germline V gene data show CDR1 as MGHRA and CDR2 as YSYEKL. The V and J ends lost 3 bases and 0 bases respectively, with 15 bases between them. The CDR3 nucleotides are TGCGCCAGCAGCCATGCAGGGGAATCCAATAGCAATCAGCCCCAGCATTTT. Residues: CASSHAGESNSNQPQHF.

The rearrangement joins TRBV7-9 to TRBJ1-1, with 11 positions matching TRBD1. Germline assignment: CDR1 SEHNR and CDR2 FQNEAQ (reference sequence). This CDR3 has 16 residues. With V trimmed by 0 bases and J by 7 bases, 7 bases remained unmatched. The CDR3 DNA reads TGTGCCAGCAGCTTAGCGCGGACAGGGGGCGGTGGTGAAGCTTTCTTT. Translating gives CASSLARTGGGGEAFF.

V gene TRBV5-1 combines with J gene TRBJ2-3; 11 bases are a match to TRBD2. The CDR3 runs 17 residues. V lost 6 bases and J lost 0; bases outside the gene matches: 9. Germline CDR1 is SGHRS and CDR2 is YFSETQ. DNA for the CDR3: TGCGCCAGCACCATTGGTAGCGGGGGGGATAGCACAGATACGCAGTATTTT. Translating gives CASTIGSGGDSTDTQYF.

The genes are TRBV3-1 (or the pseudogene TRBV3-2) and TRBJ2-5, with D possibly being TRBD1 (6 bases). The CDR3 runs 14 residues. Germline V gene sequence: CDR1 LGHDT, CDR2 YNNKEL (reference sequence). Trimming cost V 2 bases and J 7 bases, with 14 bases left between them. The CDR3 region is CASSQSDRGGTQYF. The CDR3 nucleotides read TGTGCCAGCAGCCAAAGCGATAGAGGGGGGACCCAGTACTTC.